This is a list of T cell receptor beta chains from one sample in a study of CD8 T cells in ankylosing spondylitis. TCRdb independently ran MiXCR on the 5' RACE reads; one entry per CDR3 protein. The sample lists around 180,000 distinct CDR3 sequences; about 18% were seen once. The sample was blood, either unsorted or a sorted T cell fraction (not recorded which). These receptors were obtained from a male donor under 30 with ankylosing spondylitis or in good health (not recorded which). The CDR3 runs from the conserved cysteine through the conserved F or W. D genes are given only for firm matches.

CASSFPTGTIGDTQYF | TRBV5-1 | TRBD1 | TRBJ2-3
CASSRTRNTGELFF | TRBV5-5 | NA | TRBJ2-2
CASSLQGLGAFF | TRBV7-9 | NA | TRBJ1-1
CASSSFGGESWEETQYF | TRBV5-1 | NA | TRBJ2-5
CSALHSSSTDTQYF | TRBV20-1 | NA | TRBJ2-3
CASRERGSSYNEQFF | TRBV2 | TRBD2 | TRBJ2-1
CASSSGKDEQYF | TRBV7-9 | NA | TRBJ2-7
CSVETLAGAYNEQFF | TRBV29-1 | TRBD2 | TRBJ2-1
CAGRAGEGTEAFF | TRBV6-6 | NA | TRBJ1-1
CACSYALAGKYNEQFF | TRBV11-3 | TRBD2 | TRBJ2-1
CASSTSGSYNEQFF | TRBV27 | TRBD2 | TRBJ2-1
CASSLAGTSGRVDTQYF | TRBV5-1 | TRBD2 | TRBJ2-3
CATSRAEASYNEQFF | TRBV15 | NA | TRBJ2-1
CSVVQNTGELFF | TRBV29-1 | NA | TRBJ2-2
CSVPMTGFLETQYF | TRBV29-1 | TRBD1 | TRBJ2-5
CASSKEGGIPGDIQYF | TRBV21-1 | NA | TRBJ2-4
CASSSGTDNGYTF | TRBV12-3/TRBV12-4 | TRBD1 | TRBJ1-2
CASSTPTGRIPEAFF | TRBV7-9 | TRBD1 | TRBJ1-1
CSVETSGRAYNEQFF | TRBV29-1 | TRBD2 | TRBJ2-1
CASTSDQETQYF | TRBV7-9 | NA | TRBJ2-5
CASSLVGLAGERHEQFF | TRBV7-6 | TRBD2 | TRBJ2-1
CSVEESLAGYGYEQYF | TRBV29-1 | TRBD2 | TRBJ2-7